This T cell receptor beta chain came from a study of shared clonotypes between healthy human individuals. General study results and limits: Large depth notwithstanding, sorted-subset sequencing proved incomplete by rarefaction.

CDR3 length: 14 amino acids. The V and J ends lost 6 bases and 2 bases, in that order; junction bases with no gene match: 7. CDR1 is MDHEN, CDR2 SYDVKM, per germline. The table came from immunoSEQ multiplex PCR; TCRdb's copy has only in-frame clones and leaves some out. The repertoire holds some 1,600,000 clones, with approximately 98% as singletons. Of note for this clone: Antigen specificity is unknown.

The chain uses TRBV28 and TRBJ2-7; 7 bases align to TRBD2. Sequenced material: naive CD4+ T cells sorted from blood. Subset meaning: CD45RA+ positively selected. This sequence was found in a man aged 25 to 40 in good health. Here the CDR3 DNA reads TGTGCCAGCAGCGTGCGCGGGGGAACCTACGAGCAGTACTTC. Its translation is CASSVRGGTYEQYF.